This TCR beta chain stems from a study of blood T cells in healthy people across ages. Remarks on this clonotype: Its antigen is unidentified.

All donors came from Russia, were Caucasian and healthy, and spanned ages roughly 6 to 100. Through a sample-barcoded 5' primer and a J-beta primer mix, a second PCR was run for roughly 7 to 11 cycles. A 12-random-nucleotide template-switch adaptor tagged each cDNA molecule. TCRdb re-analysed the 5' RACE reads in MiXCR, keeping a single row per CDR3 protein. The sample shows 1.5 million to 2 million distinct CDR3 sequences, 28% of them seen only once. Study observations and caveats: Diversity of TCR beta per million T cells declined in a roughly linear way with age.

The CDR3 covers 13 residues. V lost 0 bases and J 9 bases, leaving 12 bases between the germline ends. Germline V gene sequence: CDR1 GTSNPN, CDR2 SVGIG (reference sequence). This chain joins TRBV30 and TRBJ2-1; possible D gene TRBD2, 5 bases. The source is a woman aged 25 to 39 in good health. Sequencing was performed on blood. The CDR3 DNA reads TGTGCCTGGAGTGTCTCAGGACTGGCTGAGCAGTTCTTC. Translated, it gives CAWSVSGLAEQFF.